A selection of T cell receptor beta chains follows, all from one sample in a study of graft-versus-host responses after intestinal transplantation. TCRdb's copy holds only in-frame clones and misses some; the assay was immunoSEQ multiplex PCR. The sample lists about 120,000 clones, approximately 95% occurring once. The antigens for these receptors are not known. The starting material was unstimulated CD8+ T cells sorted from spleen or lymph node cells, obtained before intestinal transplant. These receptors originate from a human donor who received an intestinal transplant. The CDR3 runs from the conserved cysteine through the conserved F or W. Fields, in order: V gene, D gene, J gene, clone size, CDR3 DNA, CDR3 protein. A D gene is named only where the DNA matches it firmly. Expanded clones get a size class; other rows say once, few or many, or leave the size out.

v_call: TRBV4-2
d_call: NA
j_call: TRBJ1-4
clone_size: once
cdr3_nt: TGTGCCAGCAGCCAGGGGGACCGATCAACTAATGAAAAACTGTTTTTT
cdr3_aa: CASSQGDRSTNEKLFF

v_call: TRBV6-5
d_call: NA
j_call: TRBJ2-5
clone_size: NA
cdr3_nt: TGTGCCAGCAGTTCTACTGCCCTCCAAGAGACCCAGTACTTC
cdr3_aa: CASSSTALQETQYF

v_call: TRBV5-6
d_call: NA
j_call: TRBJ2-2
clone_size: NA
cdr3_nt: TGTGCCAGCAGCTTCGGCTTGACCGGGGAGCTGTTTTTT
cdr3_aa: CASSFGLTGELFF

v_call: TRBV7-9
d_call: NA
j_call: TRBJ1-1
clone_size: NA
cdr3_nt: TGTGCCAGCAGCTTAGATGAGACGGAGCTTATGAACACTGAAGCTTTCTTT
cdr3_aa: CASSLDETELMNTEAFF

v_call: TRBV29-1
d_call: NA
j_call: TRBJ2-5
clone_size: NA
cdr3_nt: TGCAGCGTTGGGGAGACCCAGTACTTC
cdr3_aa: CSVGETQYF

v_call: TRBV6-1
d_call: NA
j_call: TRBJ1-1
clone_size: NA
cdr3_nt: TGTGCCAGCAGTCCGTTAGAGTTGAACACTGAAGCTTTCTTT
cdr3_aa: CASSPLELNTEAFF

v_call: TRBV29-1
d_call: NA
j_call: TRBJ2-1
clone_size: NA
cdr3_nt: TGCAGCGCCGTGACGGGCGGATCCTCCTACAATGAGCAGTTCTTC
cdr3_aa: CSAVTGGSSYNEQFF

v_call: TRBV5-1
d_call: TRBD1
j_call: TRBJ1-1
clone_size: few
cdr3_nt: TGCGCCAGCAGCTTCCGACAAACAGGGGGGACTGAAGCTTTCTTT
cdr3_aa: CASSFRQTGGTEAFF

v_call: TRBV13
d_call: NA
j_call: TRBJ2-3
clone_size: NA
cdr3_nt: TGTGCCAGCAGCCCTCTGGGGGCTATAGATACGCAGTATTTT
cdr3_aa: CASSPLGAIDTQYF

v_call: TRBV7-9
d_call: TRBD1
j_call: TRBJ2-5
clone_size: NA
cdr3_nt: TGTGCCAGCAGCTTGGGACAGGGCCAGTGGGAGACCCAGTACTTC
cdr3_aa: CASSLGQGQWETQYF

v_call: TRBV30
d_call: NA
j_call: TRBJ2-7
clone_size: NA
cdr3_nt: TGTGCCATGGACCAGGTACAGGGAACATACGAGCAGTACTTC
cdr3_aa: CAMDQVQGTYEQYF

v_call: TRBV29-1
d_call: TRBD2
j_call: TRBJ2-7
clone_size: NA
cdr3_nt: TGCAGCGTTGAAGGCCCCGGGACTAGCGGGAGGCCATACGAGCAGTACTTC
cdr3_aa: CSVEGPGTSGRPYEQYF

v_call: TRBV11-1
d_call: NA
j_call: TRBJ2-7
clone_size: NA
cdr3_nt: TGTGCCAGCAGCCTAGTGGTCGGCGAGCAGTACTTC
cdr3_aa: CASSLVVGEQYF

v_call: TRBV4-1
d_call: NA
j_call: TRBJ2-1
clone_size: few
cdr3_nt: TGCGCCAGCAGCCAAGTCGGTGTGCGGAGCTCCTACAATGAGCAGTTCTTC
cdr3_aa: CASSQVGVRSSYNEQFF

v_call: TRBV9
d_call: NA
j_call: TRBJ1-2
clone_size: NA
cdr3_nt: TGTGCCAGCAGCGTAGTTACGGACGCCCCAAATGGCTACACCTTC
cdr3_aa: CASSVVTDAPNGYTF

v_call: TRBV11-2
d_call: NA
j_call: TRBJ2-7
clone_size: NA
cdr3_nt: TGTGCCAGCAGCTTAAACAGATTATACGAGCAGTACTTC
cdr3_aa: CASSLNRLYEQYF

v_call: TRBV5-4
d_call: TRBD2
j_call: TRBJ2-7
clone_size: NA
cdr3_nt: TGTGCCAGCAGCCCCCGGACTAGCGCAAAAGGGGACGAGCAGTACTTC
cdr3_aa: CASSPRTSAKGDEQYF

v_call: TRBV6-9
d_call: TRBD1
j_call: TRBJ1-3
clone_size: NA
cdr3_nt: TGTGCCAGCAGTTATCCGGGACAGGGCCGGAGCTCTGGAAACACCATATATTTT
cdr3_aa: CASSYPGQGRSSGNTIYF

v_call: TRBV13
d_call: NA
j_call: TRBJ2-4
clone_size: NA
cdr3_nt: TGTGCCAGCAGCTTAGGGCCGGGGGCAGCCAAAAACATTCAGTACTTC
cdr3_aa: CASSLGPGAAKNIQYF

v_call: TRBV4-1
d_call: TRBD2
j_call: TRBJ2-1
clone_size: NA
cdr3_nt: TGCGCCAGCAGCCGAAAGACCTCGGGACTAGCGGGAGTGTTGAATGAGCAGTTCTTC
cdr3_aa: CASSRKTSGLAGVLNEQFF

v_call: TRBV6-5
d_call: TRBD2
j_call: TRBJ2-7
clone_size: NA
cdr3_nt: TGTGCCAGCAGTTCCCTCCAATTAACTAGCGCCGAGCAGTACTTC
cdr3_aa: CASSSLQLTSAEQYF

v_call: TRBV27
d_call: NA
j_call: TRBJ1-5
clone_size: NA
cdr3_nt: TGTGCCAGCAGTTTAGCCCGAGGTCAGCCCCAGCATTTT
cdr3_aa: CASSLARGQPQHF

v_call: TRBV30
d_call: NA
j_call: TRBJ2-1
clone_size: NA
cdr3_nt: TGTGCCTGGAGTGCCATGGATGAGCAGTTCTTC
cdr3_aa: CAWSAMDEQFF

v_call: TRBV28
d_call: NA
j_call: TRBJ1-1
clone_size: NA
cdr3_nt: TGTGCCAGCAGTTTATATCAGGGTCGAGGAACTGAAGCTTTCTTT
cdr3_aa: CASSLYQGRGTEAFF

v_call: TRBV29-1
d_call: TRBD2
j_call: TRBJ2-3
clone_size: once
cdr3_nt: TGCAGCGTTGGGGGACTAGCGGGAGAAGGCATGACAGATACGCAGTATTTT
cdr3_aa: CSVGGLAGEGMTDTQYF

v_call: TRBV7-3
d_call: NA
j_call: TRBJ2-2
clone_size: NA
cdr3_nt: TGTGCCAGCAGCTTAGGGGGACGTGGGGAGCTGTTTTTT
cdr3_aa: CASSLGGRGELFF

v_call: TRBV5-6
d_call: TRBD1
j_call: TRBJ2-7
clone_size: NA
cdr3_nt: TGTGCCAGCAGCTTCGGGGGACAGGGAAGAGTGGAGCAGTACTTC
cdr3_aa: CASSFGGQGRVEQYF

v_call: TRBV7-3
d_call: NA
j_call: TRBJ2-5
clone_size: NA
cdr3_nt: TGTGCCAGCAGCTTAAGAAGCAGAGAGACCCAGTACTTC
cdr3_aa: CASSLRSRETQYF

v_call: TRBV11-2
d_call: NA
j_call: TRBJ2-7
clone_size: NA
cdr3_nt: TGTGCCAGCAGCTTATTCCCCGAGCAGTACTTC
cdr3_aa: CASSLFPEQYF

v_call: TRBV28
d_call: NA
j_call: TRBJ1-2
clone_size: once
cdr3_nt: TGTGTATCAGGGGATAACTATGGCTACACCTTC
cdr3_aa: CVSGDNYGYTF

v_call: TRBV5-6
d_call: NA
j_call: TRBJ2-7
clone_size: once
cdr3_nt: TGTGCCAGCAGCTTTTTAGACAGCTACGAGCAGTACTTC
cdr3_aa: CASSFLDSYEQYF

v_call: TRBV27
d_call: NA
j_call: TRBJ2-7
clone_size: NA
cdr3_nt: TGTGCCAGCAGTACCCCGGCGGGGCCGGAAGGGCAGTACTTC
cdr3_aa: CASSTPAGPEGQYF

v_call: TRBV10-3
d_call: NA
j_call: TRBJ2-1
clone_size: NA
cdr3_nt: TGTGCCGCGCGGGACCGTAAAAATGAGCAGTTCTTC
cdr3_aa: CAARDRKNEQFF

v_call: TRBV27
d_call: TRBD2
j_call: TRBJ2-1
clone_size: NA
cdr3_nt: TGTGCCAGCAGTCATAGCGGGAGTTCCTACAATGAGCAGTTCTTC
cdr3_aa: CASSHSGSSYNEQFF

v_call: TRBV27
d_call: NA
j_call: TRBJ2-7
clone_size: NA
cdr3_nt: TGTGCCAGCAGTTTAGGACAGCTCTACGAGCAGTACTTC
cdr3_aa: CASSLGQLYEQYF

v_call: TRBV5-1
d_call: TRBD2
j_call: TRBJ2-5
clone_size: NA
cdr3_nt: TGCGCCAGCACCGTAGAACCGGGACTACTACAAGAGACCCAGTACTTC
cdr3_aa: CASTVEPGLLQETQYF

v_call: TRBV7-9
d_call: TRBD1
j_call: TRBJ2-7
clone_size: NA
cdr3_nt: TGTGCCAGCAGCTTAGGACAGGGGGTCAACGAGCAGTACTTC
cdr3_aa: CASSLGQGVNEQYF

v_call: TRBV5-1
d_call: TRBD1
j_call: TRBJ2-2
clone_size: NA
cdr3_nt: TGCGCCAGCAGCTTAATCCGCGTGACAGGGGCCCTCACCGGGGAGCTGTTTTTT
cdr3_aa: CASSLIRVTGALTGELFF

v_call: TRBV7-9
d_call: TRBD2
j_call: TRBJ2-1
clone_size: once
cdr3_nt: TGTGCCAGCAGCCCGGGACTAGCGGGGGGCAATGAGCAGTTCTTC
cdr3_aa: CASSPGLAGGNEQFF

v_call: TRBV28
d_call: TRBD1
j_call: TRBJ2-7
clone_size: NA
cdr3_nt: TGTGCCAGCAGTTTGGGGACAGGGGCAAGCTCCTACGAGCAGTACTTC
cdr3_aa: CASSLGTGASSYEQYF